This entry is about one T cell receptor (beta chain). Source study methods: The authors estimated nucleated cell counts from reference gene primer amplification. Data came from immunoSEQ multiplex PCR; TCRdb stores just in-frame clones and leaves some out. From that table come the V and J calls and clone size; the DNA was used to work out D and trimming. Here the sample spans around 130,000 clones, approximately 71% being singletons. The ends were cut back, 0 bases at V and 5 bases at J, with 5 bases in the middle. The CDR3 has 12 residues. Germline V gene sequence: CDR1 SGDLS, CDR2 YYNGEE. The record originates from a study of blood T cell repertoires in COVID-19. Background on the study: Researchers got acute and convalescent COVID-19 samples from the United States, Italy and Spain. T cells, B-cell-depleted T cells, or PBMCs supplied cDNA or gDNA.

The specimen sequenced was peripheral blood. This sequence originates from a human donor in a cohort sampled during active COVID-19. This chain uses TRBV9 with TRBJ2-5; D possibly corresponds to TRBD1 (5 bases). CDR3 sequence (DNA): TGTGCCAGCAGCGTAGCAGGGGAGACCCAGTACTTC. Encoded protein: CASSVAGETQYF.